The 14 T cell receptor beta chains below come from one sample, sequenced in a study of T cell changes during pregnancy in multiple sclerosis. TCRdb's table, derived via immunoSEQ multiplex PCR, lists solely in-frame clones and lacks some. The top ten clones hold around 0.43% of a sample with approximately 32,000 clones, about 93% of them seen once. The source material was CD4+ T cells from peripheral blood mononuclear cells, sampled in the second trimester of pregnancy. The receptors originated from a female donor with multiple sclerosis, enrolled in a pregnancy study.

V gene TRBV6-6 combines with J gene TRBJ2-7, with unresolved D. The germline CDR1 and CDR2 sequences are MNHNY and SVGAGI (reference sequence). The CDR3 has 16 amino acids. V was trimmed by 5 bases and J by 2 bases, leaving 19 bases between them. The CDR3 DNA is TGTGCCAGCAGTGTGCCTGGGCAGGCCTCTACCTACGAGCAGTACTTC. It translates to CASSVPGQASTYEQYF.

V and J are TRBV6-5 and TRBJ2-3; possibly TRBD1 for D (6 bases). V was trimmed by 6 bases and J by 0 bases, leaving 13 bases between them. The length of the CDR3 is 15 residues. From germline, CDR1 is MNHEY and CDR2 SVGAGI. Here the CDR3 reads CASSAGQHSTDTQYF. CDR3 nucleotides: TGTGCCAGCAGCGCCGGACAGCATAGCACAGATACGCAGTATTTT.

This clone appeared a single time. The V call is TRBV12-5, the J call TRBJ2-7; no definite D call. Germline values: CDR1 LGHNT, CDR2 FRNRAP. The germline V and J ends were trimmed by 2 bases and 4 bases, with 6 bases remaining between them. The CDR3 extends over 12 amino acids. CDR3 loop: CASGLREYEQYF. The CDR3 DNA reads TGTGCTAGTGGTTTGCGCGAGTACGAGCAGTACTTC.

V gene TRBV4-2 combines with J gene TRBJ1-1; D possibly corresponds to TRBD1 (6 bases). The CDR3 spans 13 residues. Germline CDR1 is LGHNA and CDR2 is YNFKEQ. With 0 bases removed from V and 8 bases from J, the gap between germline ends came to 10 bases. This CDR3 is CASSQDGGAEAFF. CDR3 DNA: TGTGCCAGCAGCCAAGACGGGGGGGCGGAAGCTTTCTTT.

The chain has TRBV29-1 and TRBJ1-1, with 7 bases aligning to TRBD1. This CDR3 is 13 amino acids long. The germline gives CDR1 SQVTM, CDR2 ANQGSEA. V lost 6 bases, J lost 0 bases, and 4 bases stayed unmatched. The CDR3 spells CSVMTGMNTEAFF. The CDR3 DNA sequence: TGCAGCGTCATGACAGGGATGAACACTGAAGCTTTCTTT.

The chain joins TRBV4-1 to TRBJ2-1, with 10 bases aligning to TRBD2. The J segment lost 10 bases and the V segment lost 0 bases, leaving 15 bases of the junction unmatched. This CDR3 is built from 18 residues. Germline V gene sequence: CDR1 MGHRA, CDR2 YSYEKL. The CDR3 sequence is CASSQDSLSGRAGNEQFF. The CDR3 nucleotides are TGCGCCAGCAGCCAAGACTCGCTCAGCGGGAGGGCCGGGAACGAGCAGTTCTTC.

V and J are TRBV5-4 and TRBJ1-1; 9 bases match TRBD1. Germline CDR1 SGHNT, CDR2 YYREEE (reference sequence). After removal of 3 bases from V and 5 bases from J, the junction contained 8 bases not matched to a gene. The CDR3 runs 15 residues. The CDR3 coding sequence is TGTGCCAGCAGCTCCCCTACAGGGGGCAATACTGAAGCTTTCTTT. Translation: CASSSPTGGNTEAFF. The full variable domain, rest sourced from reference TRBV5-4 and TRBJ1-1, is ETGVTQSPTHLIKTRGQQVTLRCSSQSGHNTVSWYQQALGQGPQFIFQYYREEENGRGNFPPRFSGLQFPNYSSELNVNALELDDSALYLCASSSPTGGNTEAFFGQGTRLTVV.

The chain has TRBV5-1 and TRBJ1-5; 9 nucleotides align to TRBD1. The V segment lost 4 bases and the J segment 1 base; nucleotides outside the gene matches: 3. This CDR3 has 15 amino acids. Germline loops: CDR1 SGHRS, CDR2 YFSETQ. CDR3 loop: CASSRGTGSNQPQHF. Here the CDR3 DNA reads TGCGCCAGCAGCAGGGGGACAGGGAGCAATCAGCCCCAGCATTTT.

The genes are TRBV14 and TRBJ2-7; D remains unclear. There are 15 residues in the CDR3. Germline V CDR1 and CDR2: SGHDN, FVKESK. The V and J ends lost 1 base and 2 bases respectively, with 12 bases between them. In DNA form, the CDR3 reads TGTGCCAGCAGCCAAGTTCTTACAGCCCCCTACGAGCAGTACTTC. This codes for CASSQVLTAPYEQYF.

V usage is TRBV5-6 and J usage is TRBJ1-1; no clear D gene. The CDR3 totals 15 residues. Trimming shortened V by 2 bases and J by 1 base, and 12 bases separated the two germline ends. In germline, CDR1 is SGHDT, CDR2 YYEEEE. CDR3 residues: CASSFGSARNTEAFF. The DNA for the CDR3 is TGTGCCAGCAGCTTCGGGTCGGCCCGGAACACTGAAGCTTTCTTT. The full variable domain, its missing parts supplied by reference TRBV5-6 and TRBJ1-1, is DAGVTQSPTHLIKTRGQQVTLRCSPKSGHDTVSWYQQALGQGPQFIFQYYEEEERQRGNFPDRFSGHQFPNYSSELNVNALLLGDSALYLCASSFGSARNTEAFFGQGTRLTVV.

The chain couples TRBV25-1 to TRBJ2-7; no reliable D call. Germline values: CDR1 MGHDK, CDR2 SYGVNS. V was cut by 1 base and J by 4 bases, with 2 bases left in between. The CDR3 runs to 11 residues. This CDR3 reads CASSESYEQYF. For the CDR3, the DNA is TGTGCCAGCAGTGAATCTTACGAGCAGTACTTC.

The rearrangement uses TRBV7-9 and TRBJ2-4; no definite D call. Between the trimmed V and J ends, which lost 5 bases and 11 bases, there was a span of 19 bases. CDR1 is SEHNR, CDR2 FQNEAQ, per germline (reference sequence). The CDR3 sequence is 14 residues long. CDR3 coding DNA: TGTGCCAGCAGCCACACCAACACCCAAATCCTTCAGTACTTC. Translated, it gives CASSHTNTQILQYF.

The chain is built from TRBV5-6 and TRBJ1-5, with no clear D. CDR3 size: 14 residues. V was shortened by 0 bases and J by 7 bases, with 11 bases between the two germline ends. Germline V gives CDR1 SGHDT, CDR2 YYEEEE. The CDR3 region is CASSLAGYGQPQHF. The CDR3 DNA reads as TGTGCCAGCAGCTTGGCGGGTTATGGGCAGCCCCAGCATTTT.

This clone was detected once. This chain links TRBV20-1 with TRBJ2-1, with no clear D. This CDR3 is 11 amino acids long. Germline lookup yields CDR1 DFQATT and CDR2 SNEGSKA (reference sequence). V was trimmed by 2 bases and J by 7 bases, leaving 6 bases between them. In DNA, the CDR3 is TGCAGTGCTAGATCCCAGAATGAGCAGTTCTTC. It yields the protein CSARSQNEQFF.